This T cell receptor beta chain originates from a study of technical replicates of blood from a handful of donors. The protocol was immunoSEQ multiplex PCR, while the TCRdb copy is restricted to in-frame clones and leaves out a portion. Altogether 75,000 to 90,000 clones are present, 95% being singletons, with the ten largest covering 0.34%. The length of the CDR3 is 15 residues. V lost 4 bases to trimming and J lost 8 bases; unmatched junction nucleotides: 11. The germline V gene encodes CDR1 SGHDT and CDR2 YYEEEE. Sequenced input: T cells isolated from PBMCs. The receptor was derived from a human donor in good health. The gene calls are TRBV5-6 and TRBJ1-2; 10 bases match TRBD1. CDR3 sequence: CASSLSTGGAQGYTF. The CDR3 DNA is TGTGCCAGCAGCCTGTCGACAGGGGGCGCGCAGGGCTACACCTTC.